One sample yielded the 10 T cell receptor beta chains listed below, sequenced in a study of blood T cells in healthy people across ages. Then a second PCR, running about 6 to 11 cycles, was carried out with a sample-barcoded 5' primer and a J-beta primer mix. TCRdb re-called the 5' RACE reads with MiXCR, one entry per CDR3 protein. The sample contains some 1,800,000 distinct CDR3 sequences, about two fifths of which appear only once. The specimen sequenced was blood. These receptors all come from a human donor in good health.

This chain links TRBV6-1 with TRBJ2-4; 7 bases line up with TRBD2. In germline, CDR1 is MNHNS, CDR2 SASEGT. The CDR3 consists of 13 residues. The J segment lost 6 bases and the V segment lost 4 bases, leaving 3 bases of the junction unmatched. The CDR3 DNA reads as TGTGCCAGCAGTGCTGGGGAGGGAAACATTCAGTACTTC. Its protein product is CASSAGEGNIQYF.

CDR3 in amino acids: CASSQDLGSAGGTDTQYF. CDR3 bases: TGTGCCAGCAGCCAAGATCTGGGTTCCGCGGGGGGAACAGATACGCAGTATTTT. The chain is built from TRBV4-2 and TRBJ2-3; 8 nucleotides agree with TRBD2. V gave up 0 bases and J gave up 3 bases; unmatched junction bases: 11. This CDR3 comprises 18 residues. Per germline, CDR1 LGHNA and CDR2 YNFKEQ.

CDR3 loop: CSVVSRVPLAEAFF. CDR3 DNA: TGCAGCGTTGTATCTAGAGTCCCCCTCGCTGAAGCTTTCTTT. The chain joins TRBV29-1 to TRBJ1-1, with D unclear. The CDR3 spans 14 residues. V was cut by 4 bases and J by 6 bases, with 18 bases left in between. In germline, CDR1 is SQVTM, CDR2 ANQGSEA.

This clonotype was counted between two and nine times. The rearrangement joins TRBV4-2 to TRBJ2-5, with a possible D match to TRBD1 (6 bases). The DNA end is a closer match to TRBJ2-7, so the J assignment may be wrong. Per the germline V gene, CDR1 is LGHNA and CDR2 is YNFKEQ. The CDR3 covers 14 residues. The CDR3 DNA reads as TGTGCCAGCAGCCAAGATCTTGGGGGCGACGAGCAGTACTTC. Translating gives CASSQDLGGDEQYF.

The chain couples TRBV27 to TRBJ1-6; D unclear. Trimming removed 5 bases from V and 0 bases from J, with 8 bases in between. The CDR3 has 15 residues. In germline, CDR1 is MNHEY, CDR2 SMNVEV (reference sequence). Written as DNA, the CDR3 is TGTGCCAGCAGTATCGTCCGCTCCTATAATTCACCCCTCCACTTT. The encoded protein is CASSIVRSYNSPLHF.

There are a few counts of this clonotype. The rearrangement links TRBV7-9 to TRBJ2-7; TRBD1 might be the D (6 bases). This CDR3 is built from 15 residues. Germline loops: CDR1 SEHNR, CDR2 FQNEAQ (reference sequence). The V and J ends lost 6 bases and 5 bases respectively, with 20 bases between them. The CDR3, as DNA: TGTGCCAGCAGTTTCTCGGACAGAGGTCGACACGAGCAGTACTTC. Translating it yields CASSFSDRGRHEQYF.

The chain carries TRBV5-1 and TRBJ2-5; 11 bases fit TRBD1. V shed 7 bases, J shed 1 base, and the junction held 6 bases outside the gene matches. The CDR3 totals 15 residues. Germline CDR1 is SGHRS and CDR2 is YFSETQ. The CDR3 is CASLSGTGGQETQYF. CDR3 bases: TGCGCCAGCCTTTCCGGGACAGGGGGCCAAGAGACCCAGTACTTC.

V gene TRBV14 combines with J gene TRBJ1-2, with D unclear. Germline CDR1 reads SGHDN; CDR2 reads FVKESK. This CDR3 region has 15 residues. Trimming removed 4 bases from V and 8 bases from J, with 20 bases in between. The chain's CDR3 is CASSPRLTVWEGYTF. The CDR3 DNA is TGTGCCAGCAGCCCTCGGTTGACTGTATGGGAGGGCTACACCTTC.

The chain couples TRBV2 to TRBJ1-2; D call uncertain. V lost 4 bases and J 5 bases, leaving 14 bases between the germline ends. The CDR3 spans 14 residues. Germline values: CDR1 SNHLY, CDR2 FYNNEI. In DNA form, the CDR3 reads TGTGCCAGCAGTGGAGAACGGCGCGTTTATGGCTACACCTTC. This sequence encodes CASSGERRVYGYTF.

Concerning this clonotype: One end of the junction does not line up with germline, which may come from a read error. The chain is built from TRBV6-5 and TRBJ2-1, with 7 bases aligning to TRBD1. CDR3 size: 14 residues. Germline CDR1 is MNHEY and CDR2 is SVGAGI. DNA of the CDR3: TGTGCCAGCAGTTACTCCGGGACAGCCTACGAGCAGGACTTC. It encodes CASSYSGTAYEQDF.